Reported below is one T cell receptor beta chain. Its cognate antigen is unknown. The sample comes from a study of human T cells and chemical hapten exposure. Looking at the study overall: Variation in per-sample TCR yields came mainly from small pooled library volume differences. Study-level points and caveats: Healthy people's immune response may differ from that of the donors, who had alopecia. Sensitizing to DPC left TCRs with a frequency above 1 in 1000 unaltered.

The CDR3 is 15 amino acids. V was clipped by 0 bases and J by 0 bases, with 8 bases between them. The germline V gene has CDR1 MNHEY and CDR2 SVGAGI. Regarding time point: pre-sensitization, week 0. The sample's treatment: therapeutic diphenylcyclopropenone sensitization with weekly scalp DPC. MiXCR, run by TCRdb on the RACE reads, gives a single entry per CDR3 protein. Of some 330,000 distinct CDR3 sequences listed, around 5% are singletons. This specimen consisted of whole blood, obtained in connection with sensitization to the hapten diphenylcyclopropenone (DPC). The chain joins TRBV6-5 to TRBJ1-1; D is undetermined. The source of this sequence is a woman between 18 and 30 years old with alopecia areata. Some clones in this sample may be carry-over from other donors' samples. Here the CDR3 DNA reads TGTGCCAGCAGTTACTCGAGCTTAGTGAACACTGAAGCTTTCTTT. This sequence encodes CASSYSSLVNTEAFF.